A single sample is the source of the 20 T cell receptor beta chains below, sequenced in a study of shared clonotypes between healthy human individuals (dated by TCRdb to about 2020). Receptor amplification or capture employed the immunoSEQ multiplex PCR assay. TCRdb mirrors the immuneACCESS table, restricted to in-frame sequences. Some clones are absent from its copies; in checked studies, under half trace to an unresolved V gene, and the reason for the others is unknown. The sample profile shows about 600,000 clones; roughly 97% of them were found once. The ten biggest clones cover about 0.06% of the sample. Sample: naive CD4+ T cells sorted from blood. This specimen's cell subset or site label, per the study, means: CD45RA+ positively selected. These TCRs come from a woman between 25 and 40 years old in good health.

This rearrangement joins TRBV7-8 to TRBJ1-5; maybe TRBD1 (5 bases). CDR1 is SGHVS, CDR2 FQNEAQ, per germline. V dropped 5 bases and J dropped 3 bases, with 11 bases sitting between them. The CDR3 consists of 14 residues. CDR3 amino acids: CASSARDPNQPQHF. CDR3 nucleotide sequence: TGTGCCAGCAGCGCCCGGGACCCCAATCAGCCCCAGCATTTT.

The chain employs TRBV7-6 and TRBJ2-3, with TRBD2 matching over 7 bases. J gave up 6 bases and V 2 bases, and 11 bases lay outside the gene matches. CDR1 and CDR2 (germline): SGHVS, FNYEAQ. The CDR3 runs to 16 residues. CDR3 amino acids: CASSLPKRDDGDTQYF. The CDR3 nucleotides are TGTGCCAGCAGCTTACCTAAGCGGGATGACGGCGATACGCAGTATTTT.

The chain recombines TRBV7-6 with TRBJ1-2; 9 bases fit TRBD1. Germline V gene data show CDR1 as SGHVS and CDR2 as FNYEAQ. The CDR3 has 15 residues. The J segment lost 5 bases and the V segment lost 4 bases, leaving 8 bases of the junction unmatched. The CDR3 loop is CASSSLTGGEYGYTF. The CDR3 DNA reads TGTGCCAGCAGCTCCCTTACAGGGGGCGAGTATGGCTACACCTTC.

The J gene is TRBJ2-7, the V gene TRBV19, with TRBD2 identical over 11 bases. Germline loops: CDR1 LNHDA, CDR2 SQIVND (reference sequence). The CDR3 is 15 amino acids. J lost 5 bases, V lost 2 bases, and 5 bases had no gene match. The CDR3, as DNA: TGTGCCAGTAGTATAAAGGCTAGCGGGAGGAACGAGCAGTACTTC. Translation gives CASSIKASGRNEQYF. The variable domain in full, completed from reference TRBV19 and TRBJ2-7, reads DGGITQSPKYLFRKEGQNVTLSCEQNLNHDAMYWYRQDPGQGLRLIYYSQIVNDFQKGDIAEGYSVSREKKESFPLTVTSAQKNPTAFYLCASSIKASGRNEQYFGPGTRLTVT.

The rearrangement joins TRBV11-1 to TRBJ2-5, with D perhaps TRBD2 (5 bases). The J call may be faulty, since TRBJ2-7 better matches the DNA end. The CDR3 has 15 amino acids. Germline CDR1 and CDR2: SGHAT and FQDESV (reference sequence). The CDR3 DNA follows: TGTGCCAGCAGCCCCCAGAGTTCGGGATCCTACGAGCAGTACTTC. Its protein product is CASSPQSSGSYEQYF.

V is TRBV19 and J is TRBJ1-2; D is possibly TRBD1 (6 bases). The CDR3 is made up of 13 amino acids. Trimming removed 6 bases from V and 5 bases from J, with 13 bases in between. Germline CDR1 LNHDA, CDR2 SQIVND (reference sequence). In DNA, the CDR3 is TGTGCCAGTAGCCTACAGGGCGGGTATGGCTACACCTTC. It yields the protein CASSLQGGYGYTF.

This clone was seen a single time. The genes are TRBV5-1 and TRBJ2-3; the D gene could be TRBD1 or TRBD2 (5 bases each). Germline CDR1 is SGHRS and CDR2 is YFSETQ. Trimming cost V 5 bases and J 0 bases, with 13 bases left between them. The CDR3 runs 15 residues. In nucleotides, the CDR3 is TGCGCCAGCAGGAGCGGACACCTTAGCACAGATACGCAGTATTTT. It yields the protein CASRSGHLSTDTQYF.

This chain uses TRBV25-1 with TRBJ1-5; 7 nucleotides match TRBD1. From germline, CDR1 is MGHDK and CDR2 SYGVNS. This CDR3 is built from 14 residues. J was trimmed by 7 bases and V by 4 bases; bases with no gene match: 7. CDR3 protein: CASSANHRGQPQHF. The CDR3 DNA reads TGTGCCAGCAGTGCTAACCACAGGGGACAGCCCCAGCATTTT.

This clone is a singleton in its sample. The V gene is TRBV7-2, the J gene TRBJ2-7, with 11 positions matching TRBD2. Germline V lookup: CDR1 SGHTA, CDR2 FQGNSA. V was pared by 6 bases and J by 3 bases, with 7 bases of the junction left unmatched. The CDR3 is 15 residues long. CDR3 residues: CASSFTGTSGYEQYF. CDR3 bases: TGTGCCAGCAGTTTCACCGGGACTAGCGGCTACGAGCAGTACTTC.

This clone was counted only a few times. The CDR3 DNA sequence: TGTGCCAGCAGCTTATTCACCCTTCCCCGGTACAATCAGCCCCAGCATTTT. It is translated as CASSLFTLPRYNQPQHF. The rearrangement links TRBV11-2 to TRBJ1-5; no firm D call. The germline V gene has CDR1 SGHAT and CDR2 FQNNGV. V lost 2 bases to trimming and J lost 3 bases, with 17 bases between them. This CDR3 spans 17 amino acids.

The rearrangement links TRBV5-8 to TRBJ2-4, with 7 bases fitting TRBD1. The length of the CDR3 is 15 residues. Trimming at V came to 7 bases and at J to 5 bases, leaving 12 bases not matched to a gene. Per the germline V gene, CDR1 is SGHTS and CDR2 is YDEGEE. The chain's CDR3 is CASRYLRGQENIQYF. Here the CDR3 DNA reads TGTGCCAGCCGATATTTGAGGGGGCAAGAAAACATTCAGTACTTC. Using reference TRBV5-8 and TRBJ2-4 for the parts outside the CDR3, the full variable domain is EAGVTQSPTHLIKTRGQQATLRCSPISGHTSVYWYQQALGLGLQFLLWYDEGEERNRGNFPPRFSGRQFPNYSSELNVNALELEDSALYLCASRYLRGQENIQYFGAGTRLSVL.

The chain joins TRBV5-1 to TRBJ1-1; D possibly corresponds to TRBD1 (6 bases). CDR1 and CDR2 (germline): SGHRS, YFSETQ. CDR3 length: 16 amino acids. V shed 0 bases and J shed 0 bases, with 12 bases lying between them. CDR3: CASSLAGQNMNTEAFF. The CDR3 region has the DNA TGCGCCAGCAGCTTGGCCGGACAGAACATGAACACTGAAGCTTTCTTT.

The CDR3 DNA reads TGTGCCATCAGTGATGGAGTTTCACGCGATGAGCAGTTCTTC. Protein: CAISDGVSRDEQFF. This sequence joins TRBV10-3 and TRBJ2-1; no reliable D call. V dropped 3 bases and J dropped 8 bases, with 14 bases sitting between them. CDR3 size: 14 residues. The germline CDR1 and CDR2 sequences are ENHRY and SYGVKD.

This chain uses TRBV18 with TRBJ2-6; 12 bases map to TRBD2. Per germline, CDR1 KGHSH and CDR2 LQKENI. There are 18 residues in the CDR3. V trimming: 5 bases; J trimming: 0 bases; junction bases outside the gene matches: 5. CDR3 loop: CASSDRLAGASGANVLTF. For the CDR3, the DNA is TGTGCCAGCTCAGACAGACTAGCGGGAGCCTCTGGGGCCAACGTCCTGACTTTC.

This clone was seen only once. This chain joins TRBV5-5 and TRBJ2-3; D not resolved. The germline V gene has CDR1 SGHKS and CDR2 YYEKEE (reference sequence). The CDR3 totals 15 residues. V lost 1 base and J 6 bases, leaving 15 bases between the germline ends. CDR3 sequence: CASSLNGRVFDTQYF. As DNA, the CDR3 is TGTGCCAGCAGCTTGAACGGAAGAGTTTTTGATACGCAGTATTTT.

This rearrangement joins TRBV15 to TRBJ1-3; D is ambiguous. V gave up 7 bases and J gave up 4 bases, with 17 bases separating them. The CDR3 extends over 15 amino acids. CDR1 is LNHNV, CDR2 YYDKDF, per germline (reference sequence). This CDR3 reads CATKRSGAGGNTIYF. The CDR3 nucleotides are TGTGCCACCAAAAGGTCAGGTGCCGGAGGAAACACCATATATTTT. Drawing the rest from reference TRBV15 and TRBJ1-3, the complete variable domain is DAMVIQNPRYQVTQFGKPVTLSCSQTLNHNVMYWYQQKSSQAPKLLFHYYDKDFNNEADTPDNFQSRRPNTSFCFLDIRSPGLGDTAMYLCATKRSGAGGNTIYFGEGSWLTVV.

The CDR3 coding sequence is TGTGCCAGCACCTGGACAGGAAACCACGAGCAGTACTTC. Translating gives CASTWTGNHEQYF. The rearrangement links TRBV28 to TRBJ2-7; 7 bases match TRBD1. Germline V lookup: CDR1 MDHEN, CDR2 SYDVKM. With V trimmed by 7 bases and J by 5 bases, 8 bases remained unmatched. CDR3 length equals 13 residues.

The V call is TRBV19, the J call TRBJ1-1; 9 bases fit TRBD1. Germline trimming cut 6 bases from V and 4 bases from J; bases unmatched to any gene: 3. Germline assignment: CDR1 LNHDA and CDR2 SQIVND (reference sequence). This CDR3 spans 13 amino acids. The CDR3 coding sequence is TGTGCCAGTAGACCGGGACAGGGCACTGAAGCTTTCTTT. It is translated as CASRPGQGTEAFF.

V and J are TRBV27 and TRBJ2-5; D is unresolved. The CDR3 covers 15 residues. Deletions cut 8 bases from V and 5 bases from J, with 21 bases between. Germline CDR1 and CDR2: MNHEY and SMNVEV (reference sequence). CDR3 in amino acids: CASASARTSLETQYF. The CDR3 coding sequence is TGTGCCAGCGCGTCCGCGAGGACCTCACTCGAGACCCAGTACTTC.

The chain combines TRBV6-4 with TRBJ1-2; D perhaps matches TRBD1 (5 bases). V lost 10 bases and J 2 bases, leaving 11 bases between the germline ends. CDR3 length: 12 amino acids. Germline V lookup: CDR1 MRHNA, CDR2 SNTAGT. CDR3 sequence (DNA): TGTGCCACCGAGGACAACAACTATGGCTACACCTTC. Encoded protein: CATEDNNYGYTF.